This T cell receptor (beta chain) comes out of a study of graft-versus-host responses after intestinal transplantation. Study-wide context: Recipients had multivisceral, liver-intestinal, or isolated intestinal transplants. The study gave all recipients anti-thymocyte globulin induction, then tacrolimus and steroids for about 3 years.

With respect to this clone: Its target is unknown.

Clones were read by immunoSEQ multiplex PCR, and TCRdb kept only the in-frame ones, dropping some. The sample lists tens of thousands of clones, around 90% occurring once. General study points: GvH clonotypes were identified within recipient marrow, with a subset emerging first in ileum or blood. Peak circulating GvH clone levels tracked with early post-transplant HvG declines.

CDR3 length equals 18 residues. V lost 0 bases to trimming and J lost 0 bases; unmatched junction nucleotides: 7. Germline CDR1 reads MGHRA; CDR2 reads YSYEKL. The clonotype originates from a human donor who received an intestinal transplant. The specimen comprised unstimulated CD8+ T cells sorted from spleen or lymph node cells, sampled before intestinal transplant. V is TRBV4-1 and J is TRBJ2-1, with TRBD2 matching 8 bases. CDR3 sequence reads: CASSQEGVREGSYNEQFF. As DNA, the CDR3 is TGCGCCAGCAGCCAAGAGGGGGTCCGGGAGGGCTCCTACAATGAGCAGTTCTTC.